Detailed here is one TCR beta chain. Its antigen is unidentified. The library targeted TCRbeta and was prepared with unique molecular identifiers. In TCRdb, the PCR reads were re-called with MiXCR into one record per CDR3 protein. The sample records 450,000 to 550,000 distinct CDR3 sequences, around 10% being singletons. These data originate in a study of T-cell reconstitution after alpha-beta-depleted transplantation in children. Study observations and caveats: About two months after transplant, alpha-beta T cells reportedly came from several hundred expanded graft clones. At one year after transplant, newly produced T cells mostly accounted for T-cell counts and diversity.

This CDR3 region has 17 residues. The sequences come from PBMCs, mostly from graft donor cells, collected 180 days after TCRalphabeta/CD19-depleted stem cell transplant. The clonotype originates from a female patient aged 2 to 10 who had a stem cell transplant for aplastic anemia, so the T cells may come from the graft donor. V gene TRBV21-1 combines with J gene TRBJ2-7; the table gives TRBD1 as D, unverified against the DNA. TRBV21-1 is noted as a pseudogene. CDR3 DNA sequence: TGTGCCAGCAGCGTCAACCGGGACAGGGGCCAATCCTACGAGCAGTACGTC. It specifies CASSVNRDRGQSYEQYV.